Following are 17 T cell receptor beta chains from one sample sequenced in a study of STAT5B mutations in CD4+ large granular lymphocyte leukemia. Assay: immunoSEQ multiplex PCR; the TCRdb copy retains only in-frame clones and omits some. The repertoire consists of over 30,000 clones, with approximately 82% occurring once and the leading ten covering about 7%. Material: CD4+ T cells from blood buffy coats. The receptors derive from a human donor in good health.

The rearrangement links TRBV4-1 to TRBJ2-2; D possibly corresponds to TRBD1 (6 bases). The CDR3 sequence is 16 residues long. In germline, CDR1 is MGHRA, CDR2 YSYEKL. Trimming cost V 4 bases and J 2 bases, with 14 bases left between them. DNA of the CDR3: TGCGCCAGCAGCCCTCCCATGGGACACAACACCGGGGAGCTGTTTTTT. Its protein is CASSPPMGHNTGELFF.

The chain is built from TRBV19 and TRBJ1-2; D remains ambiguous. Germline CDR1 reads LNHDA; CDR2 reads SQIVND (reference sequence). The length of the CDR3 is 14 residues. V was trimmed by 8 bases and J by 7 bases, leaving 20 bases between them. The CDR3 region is CASGSRIEVSGYTF. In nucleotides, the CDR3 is TGTGCCAGTGGATCACGGATCGAAGTAAGTGGCTACACCTTC. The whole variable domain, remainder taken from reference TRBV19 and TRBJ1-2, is DGGITQSPKYLFRKEGQNVTLSCEQNLNHDAMYWYRQDPGQGLRLIYYSQIVNDFQKGDIAEGYSVSREKKESFPLTVTSAQKNPTAFYLCASGSRIEVSGYTFGSGTRLTVV.

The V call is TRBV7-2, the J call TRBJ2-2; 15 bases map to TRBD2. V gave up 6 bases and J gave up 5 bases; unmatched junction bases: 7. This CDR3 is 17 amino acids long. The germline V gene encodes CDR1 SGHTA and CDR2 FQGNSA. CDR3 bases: TGTGCCAGCAGTGCCGGGACTAGCGGGGGGTATACCGGGGAGCTGTTTTTT. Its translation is CASSAGTSGGYTGELFF.

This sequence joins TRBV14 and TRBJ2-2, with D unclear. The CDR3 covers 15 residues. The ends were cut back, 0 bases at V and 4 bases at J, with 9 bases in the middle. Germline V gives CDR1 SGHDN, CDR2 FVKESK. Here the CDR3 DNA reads TGTGCCAGCAGCCAAGACTTAGGGCGCACCGGGGAGCTGTTTTTT. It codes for CASSQDLGRTGELFF.

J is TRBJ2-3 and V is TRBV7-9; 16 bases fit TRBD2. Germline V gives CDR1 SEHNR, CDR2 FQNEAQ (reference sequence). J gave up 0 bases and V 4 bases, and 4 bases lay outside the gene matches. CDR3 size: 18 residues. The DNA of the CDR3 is TGTGCCAGCAGCTCCGGGACTAGCGGGAGGGATAGCACAGATACGCAGTATTTT. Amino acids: CASSSGTSGRDSTDTQYF.

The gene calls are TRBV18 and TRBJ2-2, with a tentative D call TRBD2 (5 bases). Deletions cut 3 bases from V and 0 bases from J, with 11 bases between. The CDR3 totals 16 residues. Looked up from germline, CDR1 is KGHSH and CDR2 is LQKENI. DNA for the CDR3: TGTGCCAGCTCACCCCCCGCGCGGGCGAACACCGGGGAGCTGTTTTTT. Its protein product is CASSPPARANTGELFF.

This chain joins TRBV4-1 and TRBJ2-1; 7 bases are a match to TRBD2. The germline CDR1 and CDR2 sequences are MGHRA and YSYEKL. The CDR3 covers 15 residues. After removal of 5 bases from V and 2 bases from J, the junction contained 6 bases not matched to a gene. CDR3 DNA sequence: TGCGCCAGCAGCGCGACTAGCCAGACCTACAATGAGCAGTTCTTC. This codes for CASSATSQTYNEQFF.

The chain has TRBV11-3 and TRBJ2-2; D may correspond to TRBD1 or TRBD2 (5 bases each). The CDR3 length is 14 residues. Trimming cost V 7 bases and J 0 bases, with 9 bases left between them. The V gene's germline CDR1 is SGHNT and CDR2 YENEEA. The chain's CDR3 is CASMGDSNTGELFF. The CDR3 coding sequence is TGTGCCAGCATGGGGGATTCGAACACCGGGGAGCTGTTTTTT. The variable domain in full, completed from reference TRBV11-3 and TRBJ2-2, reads EAGVVQSPRYKIIEKKQPVAFWCNPISGHNTLYWYLQNLGQGPELLIRYENEEAVDDSQLPKDRFSAERLKGVDSTLKIQPAELGDSAVYLCASMGDSNTGELFFGEGSRLTVL.

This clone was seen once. The CDR3 coding sequence is TGTGCCAGCAGCTTTAGGGGACAGGGTTCATTCACCAATTCACCCCTCCACTTT. It yields the protein CASSFRGQGSFTNSPLHF. V and J are TRBV7-8 and TRBJ1-6, with 9 bases fitting TRBD1. Germline CDR1 is SGHVS and CDR2 is FQNEAQ. CDR3 length: 18 amino acids. Trimming removed 3 bases from V and 7 bases from J; junction bases left unmatched: 13.

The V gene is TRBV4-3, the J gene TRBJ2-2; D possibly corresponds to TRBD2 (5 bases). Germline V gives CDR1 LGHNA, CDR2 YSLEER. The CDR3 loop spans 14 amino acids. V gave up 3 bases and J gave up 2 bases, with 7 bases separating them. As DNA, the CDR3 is TGCGCCAGCAGCCATAGCGCTAACACCGGGGAGCTGTTTTTT. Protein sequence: CASSHSANTGELFF.

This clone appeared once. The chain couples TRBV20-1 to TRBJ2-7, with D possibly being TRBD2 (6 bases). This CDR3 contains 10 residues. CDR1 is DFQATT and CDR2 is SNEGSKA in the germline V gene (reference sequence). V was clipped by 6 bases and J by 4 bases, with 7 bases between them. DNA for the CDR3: TGCAGTGCAGGGACTTACGAGCAGTACTTC. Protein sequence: CSAGTYEQYF.

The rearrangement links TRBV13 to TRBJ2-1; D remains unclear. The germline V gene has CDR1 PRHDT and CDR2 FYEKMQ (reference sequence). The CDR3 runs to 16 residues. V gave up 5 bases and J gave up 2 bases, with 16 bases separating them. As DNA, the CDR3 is TGTGCCAGCAGCATCAATACGTATAAACCCTACAATGAGCAGTTCTTC. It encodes CASSINTYKPYNEQFF. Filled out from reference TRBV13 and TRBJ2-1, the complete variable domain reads AAGVIQSPRHLIKEKRETATLKCYPIPRHDTVYWYQQGPGQDPQFLISFYEKMQSDKGSIPDRFSAQQFSDYHSELNMSSLELGDSALYFCASSINTYKPYNEQFFGPGTRLTVL.

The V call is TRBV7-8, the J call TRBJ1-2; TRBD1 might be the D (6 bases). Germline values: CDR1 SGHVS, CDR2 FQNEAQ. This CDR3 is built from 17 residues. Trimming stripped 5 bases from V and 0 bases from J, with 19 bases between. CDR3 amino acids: CASSKGGVGNTNYGYTF. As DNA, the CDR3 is TGTGCCAGCAGCAAAGGGGGTGTTGGGAACACTAACTATGGCTACACCTTC.

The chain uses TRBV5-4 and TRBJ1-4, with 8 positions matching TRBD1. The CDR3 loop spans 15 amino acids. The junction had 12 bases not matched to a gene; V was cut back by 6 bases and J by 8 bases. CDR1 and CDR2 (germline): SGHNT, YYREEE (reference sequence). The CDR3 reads CASKRASGGREKLFF. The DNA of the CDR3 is TGTGCCAGCAAACGGGCCTCAGGGGGCCGGGAAAAACTGTTTTTT.

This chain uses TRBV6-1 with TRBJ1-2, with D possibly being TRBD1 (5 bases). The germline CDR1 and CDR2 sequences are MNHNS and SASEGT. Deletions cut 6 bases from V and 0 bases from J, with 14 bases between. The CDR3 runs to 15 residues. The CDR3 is CASRIQAGTNYGYTF. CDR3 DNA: TGTGCCAGCAGGATTCAGGCAGGGACTAACTATGGCTACACCTTC.

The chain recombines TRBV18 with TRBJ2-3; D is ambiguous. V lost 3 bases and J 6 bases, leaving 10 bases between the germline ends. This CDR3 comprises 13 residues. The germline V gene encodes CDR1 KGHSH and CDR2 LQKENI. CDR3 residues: CASSPETRDTQYF. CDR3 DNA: TGTGCCAGCTCACCGGAGACCCGGGATACGCAGTATTTT.

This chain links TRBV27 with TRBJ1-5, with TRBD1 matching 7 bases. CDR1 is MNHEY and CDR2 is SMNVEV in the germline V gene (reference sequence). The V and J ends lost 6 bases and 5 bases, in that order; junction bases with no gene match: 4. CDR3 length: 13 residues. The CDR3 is CASRTGRDQPQHF. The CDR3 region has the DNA TGTGCCAGCAGGACAGGGCGGGATCAGCCCCAGCATTTT.